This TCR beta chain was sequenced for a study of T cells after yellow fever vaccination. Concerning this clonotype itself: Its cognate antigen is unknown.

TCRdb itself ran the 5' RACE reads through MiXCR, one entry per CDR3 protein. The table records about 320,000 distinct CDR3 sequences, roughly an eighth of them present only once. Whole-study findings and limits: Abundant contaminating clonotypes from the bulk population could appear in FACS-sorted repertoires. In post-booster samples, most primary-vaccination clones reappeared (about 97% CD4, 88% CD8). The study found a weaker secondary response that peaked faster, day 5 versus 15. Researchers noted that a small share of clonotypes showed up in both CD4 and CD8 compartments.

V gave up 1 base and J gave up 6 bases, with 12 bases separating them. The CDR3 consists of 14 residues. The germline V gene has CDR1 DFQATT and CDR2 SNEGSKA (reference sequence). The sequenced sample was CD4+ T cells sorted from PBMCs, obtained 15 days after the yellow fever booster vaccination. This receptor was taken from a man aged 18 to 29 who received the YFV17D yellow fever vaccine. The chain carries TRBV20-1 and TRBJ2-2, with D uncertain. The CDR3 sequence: CSARVGNWAGELFF. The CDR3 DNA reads TGCAGTGCTAGAGTCGGAAACTGGGCCGGGGAGCTGTTTTTT.